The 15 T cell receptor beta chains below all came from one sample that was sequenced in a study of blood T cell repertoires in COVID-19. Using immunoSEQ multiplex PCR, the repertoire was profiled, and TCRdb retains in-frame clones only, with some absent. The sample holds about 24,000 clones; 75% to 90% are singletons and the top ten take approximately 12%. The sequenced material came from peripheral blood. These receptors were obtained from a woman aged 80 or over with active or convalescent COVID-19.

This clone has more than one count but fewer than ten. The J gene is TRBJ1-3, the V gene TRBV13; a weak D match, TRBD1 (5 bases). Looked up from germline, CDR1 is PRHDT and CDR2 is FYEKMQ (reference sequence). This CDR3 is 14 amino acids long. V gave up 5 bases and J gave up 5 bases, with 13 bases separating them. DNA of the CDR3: TGTGCCAGCAGCCCAGACAGTAAGAGAAACACCATATATTTT. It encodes CASSPDSKRNTIYF.

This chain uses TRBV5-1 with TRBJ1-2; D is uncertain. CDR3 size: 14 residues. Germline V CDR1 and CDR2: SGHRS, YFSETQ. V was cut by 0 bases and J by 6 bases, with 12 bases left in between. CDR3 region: CASSLAGYGDGYTF. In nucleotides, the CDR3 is TGCGCCAGCAGCTTGGCGGGGTATGGGGATGGCTACACCTTC.

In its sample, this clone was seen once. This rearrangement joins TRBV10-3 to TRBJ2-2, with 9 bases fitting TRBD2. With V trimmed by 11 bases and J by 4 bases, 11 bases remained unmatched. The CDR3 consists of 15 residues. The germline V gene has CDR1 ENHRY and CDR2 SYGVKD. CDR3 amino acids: CAYRRAGGPTGELFF. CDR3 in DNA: TGTGCCTATCGCAGGGCGGGAGGGCCCACCGGGGAGCTGTTTTTT.

The DNA for the CDR3 is TGTGCCAGCAGGGGACAGGGACTTCCTAATGAAAAACTGTTTTTT. Translating gives CASRGQGLPNEKLFF. The chain links TRBV2 to TRBJ1-4; 9 bases line up with TRBD1. The V gene's germline CDR1 is SNHLY and CDR2 FYNNEI. The CDR3 is 15 residues long. J gave up 3 bases and V 6 bases, and 5 bases lay outside the gene matches.

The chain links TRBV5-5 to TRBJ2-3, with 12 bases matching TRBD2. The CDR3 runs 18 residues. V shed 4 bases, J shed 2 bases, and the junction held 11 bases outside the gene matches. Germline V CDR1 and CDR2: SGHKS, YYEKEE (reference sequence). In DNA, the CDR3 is TGTGCCAGCAGCCGACCAGGGACTAGCGGGCTCCACACAGATACGCAGTATTTT. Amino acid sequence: CASSRPGTSGLHTDTQYF.

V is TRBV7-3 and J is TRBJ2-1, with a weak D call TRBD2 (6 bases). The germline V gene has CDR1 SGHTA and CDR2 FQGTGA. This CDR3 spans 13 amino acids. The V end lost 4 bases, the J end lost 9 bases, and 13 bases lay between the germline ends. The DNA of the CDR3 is TGTGCCAGCAGCTCGGGAGAAGGGCGTGAGCAGTTCTTC. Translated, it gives CASSSGEGREQFF.

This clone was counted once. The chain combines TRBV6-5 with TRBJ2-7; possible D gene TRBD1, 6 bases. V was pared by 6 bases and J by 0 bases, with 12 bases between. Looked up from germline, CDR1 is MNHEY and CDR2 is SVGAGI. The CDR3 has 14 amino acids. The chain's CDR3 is CASSLLQGSYEQYF. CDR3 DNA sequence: TGTGCCAGCAGCCTACTACAGGGCTCCTACGAGCAGTACTTC.

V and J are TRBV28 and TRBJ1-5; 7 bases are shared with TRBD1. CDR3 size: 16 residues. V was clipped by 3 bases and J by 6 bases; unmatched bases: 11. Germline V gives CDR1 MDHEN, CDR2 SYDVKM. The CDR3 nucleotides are TGTGCCAGCAGTTTTGGGTTAACAGGGGCGGGTCAGCCCCAGCATTTT. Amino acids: CASSFGLTGAGQPQHF. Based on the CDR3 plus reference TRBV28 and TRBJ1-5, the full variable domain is DVKVTQSSRYLVKRTGEKVFLECVQDMDHENMFWYRQDPGLGLRLIYFSYDVKMKEKGDIPEGYSVSREKKERFSLILESASTNQTSMYLCASSFGLTGAGQPQHFGDGTRLSIL.

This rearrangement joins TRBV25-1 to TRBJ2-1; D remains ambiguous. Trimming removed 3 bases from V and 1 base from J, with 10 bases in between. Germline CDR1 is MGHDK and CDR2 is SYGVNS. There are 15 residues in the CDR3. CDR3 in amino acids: CASSEGSKSYNEQFF. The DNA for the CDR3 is TGTGCCAGCAGTGAGGGTAGCAAGTCCTACAATGAGCAGTTCTTC.

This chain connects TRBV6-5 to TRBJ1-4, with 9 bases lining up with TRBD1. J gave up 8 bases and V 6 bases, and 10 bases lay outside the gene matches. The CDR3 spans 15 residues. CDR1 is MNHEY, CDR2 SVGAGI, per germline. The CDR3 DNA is TGTGCCAGCAGAAACACAGGGGGCTTTTGGGAAAAACTGTTTTTT. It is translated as CASRNTGGFWEKLFF.

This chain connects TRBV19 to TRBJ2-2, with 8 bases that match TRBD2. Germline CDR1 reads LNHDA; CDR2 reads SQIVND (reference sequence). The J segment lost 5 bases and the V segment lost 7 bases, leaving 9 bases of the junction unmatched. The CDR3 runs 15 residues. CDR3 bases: TGTGCCAGTAACAGAGCGGGAGCTGGGACCGGGGAGCTGTTTTTT. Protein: CASNRAGAGTGELFF.

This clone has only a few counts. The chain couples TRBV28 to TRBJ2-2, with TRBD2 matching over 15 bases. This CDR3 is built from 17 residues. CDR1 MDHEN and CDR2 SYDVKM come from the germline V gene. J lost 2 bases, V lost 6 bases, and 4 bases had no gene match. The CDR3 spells CASRRTSGRANTGELFF. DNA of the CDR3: TGTGCCAGCAGAAGGACTAGCGGGAGGGCCAACACCGGGGAGCTGTTTTTT.

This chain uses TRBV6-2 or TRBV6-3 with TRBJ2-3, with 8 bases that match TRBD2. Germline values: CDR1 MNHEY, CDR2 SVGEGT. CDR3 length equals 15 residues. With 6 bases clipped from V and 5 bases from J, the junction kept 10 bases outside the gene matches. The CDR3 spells CASSPRSGSVDTQYF. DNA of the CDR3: TGTGCCAGCAGCCCCCGCAGCGGGAGCGTAGATACGCAGTATTTT.

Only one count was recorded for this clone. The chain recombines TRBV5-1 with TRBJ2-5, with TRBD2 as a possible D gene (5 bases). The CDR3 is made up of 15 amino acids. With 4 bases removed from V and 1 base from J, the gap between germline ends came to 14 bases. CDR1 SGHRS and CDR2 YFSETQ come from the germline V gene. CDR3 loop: CASSPPSAGQETQYF. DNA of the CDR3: TGCGCCAGCAGCCCCCCCTCGGCGGGCCAAGAGACCCAGTACTTC.

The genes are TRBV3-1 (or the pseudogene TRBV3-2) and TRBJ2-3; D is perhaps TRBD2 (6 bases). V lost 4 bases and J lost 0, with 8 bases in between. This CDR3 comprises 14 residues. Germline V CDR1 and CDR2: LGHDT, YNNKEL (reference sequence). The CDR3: CASSPGLSTDTQYF. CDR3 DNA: TGTGCCAGCAGCCCGGGACTTAGCACAGATACGCAGTATTTT.